These 20 T cell receptor beta chains were all obtained from the same sample, sequenced in a study of OX40 agonist ivuxolimab in advanced cancers. Assay used: immunoSEQ multiplex PCR; TCRdb lists only in-frame clones, some missing. The sample lists tens of thousands of clones; about 86% were seen once. The starting material was CD4+ or CD8+ T cells sorted from blood, obtained in a trial of the OX40 agonist ivuxolimab. The receptors shown here come from an adult with an advanced solid tumor such as melanoma, head and neck, liver or kidney cancer.

This chain connects TRBV5-1 to TRBJ1-2; 7 bases are shared with TRBD1. The V segment lost 0 bases and the J segment 0 bases; nucleotides outside the gene matches: 2. The CDR3 sequence is 15 residues long. Germline V lookup: CDR1 SGHRS, CDR2 YFSETQ. The CDR3 sequence is CASSLGTGSNYGYTF. In DNA form, the CDR3 reads TGCGCCAGCAGCTTGGGGACAGGATCTAACTATGGCTACACCTTC.

J is TRBJ1-4 and V is TRBV5-1, with TRBD1 as a possible D gene (5 bases). The CDR3 is 15 amino acids. Trimming left V 1 base short and J 8 bases short, with 15 bases between. In germline, CDR1 is SGHRS, CDR2 YFSETQ. Here the CDR3 reads CASSLLGLRGEKLFF. Written as DNA, the CDR3 is TGCGCCAGCAGCTTGCTGGGACTCCGAGGGGAAAAACTGTTTTTT.

The chain joins TRBV9 to TRBJ2-7, with a possible D match to TRBD2 (6 bases). There are 14 residues in the CDR3. Germline assignment: CDR1 SGDLS and CDR2 YYNGEE. Trimming removed 1 base at V and 4 bases at J, with 12 bases between. The CDR3 region is CASSVKGGEYEQYF. The CDR3 DNA follows: TGTGCCAGCAGCGTAAAGGGCGGGGAGTACGAGCAGTACTTC.

This clone was found a few times. The CDR3 here is CASSSQNTIYF. CDR3 coding DNA: TGTGCCAGCAGCTCCCAAAACACCATATATTTT. This chain links TRBV9 with TRBJ1-3; D is unresolved. The V gene's germline CDR1 is SGDLS and CDR2 YYNGEE. V lost 4 bases and J 6 bases, leaving 5 bases between the germline ends. This CDR3 is 11 amino acids long.

The chain joins TRBV14 to TRBJ2-1; D is unresolved. V gave up 2 bases and J gave up 7 bases, with 18 bases separating them. The V gene's germline CDR1 is SGHDN and CDR2 FVKESK. There are 16 residues in the CDR3. The CDR3 DNA reads TGTGCCAGCAGCCAATTGGGCCAACCGATCCCTAATGAGCAGTTCTTC. Amino acids: CASSQLGQPIPNEQFF.

The chain couples TRBV7-6 to TRBJ1-5; D unclear. Trimming pared 1 base from V and 4 bases from J, leaving 5 bases between. The germline gives CDR1 SGHVS, CDR2 FNYEAQ. The CDR3 has 13 residues. The CDR3 DNA sequence: TGTGCCAGCAGCTTAGACCGAAATCAGCCCCAGCATTTT. Amino acids: CASSLDRNQPQHF.

The chain has TRBV7-9 and TRBJ2-1, with D unclear. The CDR3 totals 15 residues. Germline loops: CDR1 SEHNR, CDR2 FQNEAQ (reference sequence). The V end was cut by 3 bases, the J end by 4 bases, with 13 bases between. In DNA, the CDR3 is TGTGCCAGCAGCTTCGAAGTACCCGATTACAATGAGCAGTTCTTC. Its translation: CASSFEVPDYNEQFF. The full variable domain, its missing parts supplied by reference TRBV7-9 and TRBJ2-1, is DTGVSQNPRHKITKRGQNVTFRCDPISEHNRLYWYRQTLGQGPEFLTYFQNEAQLEKSRLLSDRFSAERPKGSFSTLEIQRTEQGDSAMYLCASSFEVPDYNEQFFGPGTRLTVL.

The CDR3 region is CASSSAYQPQHF. The CDR3, as DNA: TGTGCCAGCAGCTCCGCTTATCAGCCCCAGCATTTT. The rearrangement uses TRBV7-9 and TRBJ1-5; D gene unclear. Trimming took 4 bases from V and 5 from J, leaving 6 bases between them. Looked up from germline, CDR1 is SEHNR and CDR2 is FQNEAQ (reference sequence). CDR3 length equals 12 residues.

V usage is TRBV19 and J usage is TRBJ1-4; the match to TRBD1 covers 11 bases. The CDR3 runs 15 residues. The trim removed 5 bases at V and 8 bases at J, leaving 7 bases unmatched. Germline CDR1 is LNHDA and CDR2 is SQIVND (reference sequence). The CDR3 region is CASSAPGTGGEKLFF. In DNA form, the CDR3 reads TGTGCCAGTAGTGCGCCCGGGACAGGGGGAGAAAAACTGTTTTTT.

This clone was counted between two and nine times. The chain carries TRBV7-2 and TRBJ1-6; D not certain. CDR3 length equals 13 residues. Germline V gives CDR1 SGHTA, CDR2 FQGNSA. Trimming removed 0 bases at V and 9 bases at J, with 6 bases between. This CDR3 is CASSLAGVSPLHF. CDR3 nucleotides: TGTGCCAGCAGCTTAGCTGGGGTTTCACCCCTCCACTTT.

J is TRBJ1-3 and V is TRBV6-5; no firm D call. CDR1 and CDR2 (germline): MNHEY, SVGAGI. V lost 8 bases, J lost 3 bases, and 14 bases lay in between. The length of the CDR3 is 14 residues. CDR3 coding DNA: TGTGCCAGCCTTAGCACGGGTCTTGGAAACACCATATATTTT. Protein product: CASLSTGLGNTIYF.

This clone was detected ten times or more. V gene TRBV4-1 combines with J gene TRBJ2-1, with a weak D call TRBD2 (6 bases). CDR3 length: 16 residues. Germline CDR1 is MGHRA and CDR2 is YSYEKL. V was cut by 4 bases and J by 4 bases, with 17 bases left in between. CDR3 in DNA: TGCGCCAGCAGCCTTGTTGCAGGGAGGTCATACAATGAGCAGTTCTTC. It codes for CASSLVAGRSYNEQFF.

The chain couples TRBV6-5 to TRBJ1-4, with D uncertain. The CDR3 consists of 14 residues. Trimming removed 9 bases at V and 0 bases at J, with 11 bases between. Germline CDR1 is MNHEY and CDR2 is SVGAGI. CDR3 loop: CASTEVATNEKLFF. CDR3 DNA: TGTGCCAGTACCGAAGTTGCAACTAATGAAAAACTGTTTTTT.

This clone was seen a single time. This sample includes further DNA sequences coding for the same CDR3. The chain links TRBV9 to TRBJ1-3; D possibly corresponds to TRBD1 (6 bases). V was shortened by 0 bases and J by 1 base, with 8 bases between the two germline ends. Per the germline V gene, CDR1 is SGDLS and CDR2 is YYNGEE. The CDR3 runs 15 residues. CDR3 region: CASSVGGTSGNTIYF. The CDR3 DNA follows: TGTGCCAGCAGCGTAGGGGGGACATCTGGAAACACCATATATTTT.

J is TRBJ2-1 and V is TRBV9; TRBD2 agrees at 8 bases. J lost 10 bases, V lost 2 bases, and 2 bases had no gene match. Germline assignment: CDR1 SGDLS and CDR2 YYNGEE. The length of the CDR3 is 12 residues. CDR3 residues: CASSVRGGEQFF. The CDR3, as DNA: TGTGCCAGCAGCGTTCGCGGGGGGGAGCAGTTCTTC.

The chain uses TRBV4-1 and TRBJ1-6, with D possibly matching TRBD1 (6 bases). V lost 7 bases and J lost 8, with 15 bases in between. The CDR3 runs 14 residues. Germline V gene sequence: CDR1 MGHRA, CDR2 YSYEKL. The CDR3: CASTKTEGDSPLHF. The CDR3 DNA reads TGCGCCAGCACCAAGACGGAGGGGGATTCACCCCTCCACTTT.

V usage is TRBV13 and J usage is TRBJ2-1; 11 bases align to TRBD2. With 5 bases clipped from V and 4 bases from J, the junction kept 4 bases outside the gene matches. Germline values: CDR1 PRHDT, CDR2 FYEKMQ (reference sequence). This CDR3 spans 15 amino acids. The CDR3 sequence is CASSLGTSGYNEQFF. The CDR3 nucleotides read TGTGCCAGCAGCCTCGGGACTAGCGGATACAATGAGCAGTTCTTC. Full variable domain (missing parts from reference TRBV13 and TRBJ2-1): AAGVIQSPRHLIKEKRETATLKCYPIPRHDTVYWYQQGPGQDPQFLISFYEKMQSDKGSIPDRFSAQQFSDYHSELNMSSLELGDSALYFCASSLGTSGYNEQFFGPGTRLTVL.

V and J are TRBV5-1 and TRBJ1-1, with D hard to call. The CDR3 runs 15 residues. Per the germline V gene, CDR1 is SGHRS and CDR2 is YFSETQ. The V end was cut by 4 bases, the J end by 1 base, with 14 bases between. CDR3 sequence reads: CASSPLSGRNTEAFF. The CDR3 DNA reads TGCGCCAGCAGCCCGCTCTCCGGGAGGAACACTGAAGCTTTCTTT.

There are a few counts of this clone. The genes are TRBV27 and TRBJ1-5; D uncertain. V was clipped by 4 bases and J by 2 bases, with 15 bases between them. Per the germline V gene, CDR1 is MNHEY and CDR2 is SMNVEV (reference sequence). The CDR3 runs 16 residues. The CDR3 sequence: CASSSQRWSGNQPQHF. The CDR3 nucleotides read TGTGCCAGCAGTTCACAGAGATGGTCGGGCAATCAGCCCCAGCATTTT.

This chain links TRBV7-2 with TRBJ2-5, with D maybe TRBD1 (5 bases). The V end lost 3 bases, the J end lost 4 bases, and 12 bases lay between the germline ends. Per germline, CDR1 SGHTA and CDR2 FQGNSA. This CDR3 spans 14 amino acids. The CDR3 DNA reads TGTGCCAGCAGCTTCGGTCTGCAGGGAGAGACCCAGTACTTC. Translation gives CASSFGLQGETQYF.